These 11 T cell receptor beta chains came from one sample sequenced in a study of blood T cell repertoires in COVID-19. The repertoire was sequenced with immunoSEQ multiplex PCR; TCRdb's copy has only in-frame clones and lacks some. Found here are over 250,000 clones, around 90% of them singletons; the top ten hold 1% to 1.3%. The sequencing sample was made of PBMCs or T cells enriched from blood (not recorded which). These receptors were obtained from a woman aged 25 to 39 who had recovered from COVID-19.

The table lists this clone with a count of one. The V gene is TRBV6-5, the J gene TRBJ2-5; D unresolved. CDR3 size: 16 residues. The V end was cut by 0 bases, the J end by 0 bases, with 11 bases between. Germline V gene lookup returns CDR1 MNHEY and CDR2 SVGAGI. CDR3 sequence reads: CASSYSGRTYQETQYF. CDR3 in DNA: TGTGCCAGCAGTTACTCTGGCCGAACCTACCAAGAGACCCAGTACTTC.

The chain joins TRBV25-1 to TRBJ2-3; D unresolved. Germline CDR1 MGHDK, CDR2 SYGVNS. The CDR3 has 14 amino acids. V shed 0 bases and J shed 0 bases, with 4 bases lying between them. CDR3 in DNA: TGTGCCAGCAGTGAATATACTAGCACAGATACGCAGTATTTT. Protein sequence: CASSEYTSTDTQYF.

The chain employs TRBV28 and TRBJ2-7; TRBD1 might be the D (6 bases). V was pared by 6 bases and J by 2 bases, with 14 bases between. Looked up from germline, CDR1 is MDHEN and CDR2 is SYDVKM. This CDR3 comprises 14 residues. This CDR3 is CASSPGTPPYEQYF. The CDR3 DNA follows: TGTGCCAGCAGCCCCGGGACACCACCCTACGAGCAGTACTTC.

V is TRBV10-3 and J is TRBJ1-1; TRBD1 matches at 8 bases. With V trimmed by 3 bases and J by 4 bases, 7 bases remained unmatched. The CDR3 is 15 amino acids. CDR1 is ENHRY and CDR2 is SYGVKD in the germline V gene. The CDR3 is CAISEGGRGPTEAFF. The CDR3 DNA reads TGTGCCATCAGTGAAGGGGGCAGGGGGCCCACTGAAGCTTTCTTT.

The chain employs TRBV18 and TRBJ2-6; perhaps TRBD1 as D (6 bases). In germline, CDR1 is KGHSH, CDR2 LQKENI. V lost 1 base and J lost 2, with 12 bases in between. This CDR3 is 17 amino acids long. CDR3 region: CASSPQQGDAGANVLTF. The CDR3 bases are TGTGCCAGCTCACCACAACAGGGAGATGCTGGGGCCAACGTCCTGACTTTC.

DNA of the CDR3: TGCAGTGCTAGTCGCGGGCTCTTCACAGATACGCAGTATTTT. This codes for CSASRGLFTDTQYF. The chain links TRBV20-1 to TRBJ2-3, with D possibly being TRBD2 (5 bases). The ends were cut back, 3 bases at V and 2 bases at J, with 12 bases in the middle. Germline assignment: CDR1 DFQATT and CDR2 SNEGSKA (reference sequence). The CDR3 sequence is 14 residues long.

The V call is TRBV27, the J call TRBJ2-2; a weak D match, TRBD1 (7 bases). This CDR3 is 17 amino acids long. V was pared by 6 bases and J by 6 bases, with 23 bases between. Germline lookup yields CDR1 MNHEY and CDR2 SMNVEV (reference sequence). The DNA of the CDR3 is TGTGCCAGCAGATCCCGAGGGGGCGGGGACATGTCCGGGGAGCTGTTTTTT. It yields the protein CASRSRGGGDMSGELFF.

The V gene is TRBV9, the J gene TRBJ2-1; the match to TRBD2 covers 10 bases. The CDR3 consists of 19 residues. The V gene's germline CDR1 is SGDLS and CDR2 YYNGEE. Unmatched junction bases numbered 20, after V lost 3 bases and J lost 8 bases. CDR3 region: CASSDPWGASGSISHEQFF. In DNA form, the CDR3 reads TGTGCCAGCAGCGATCCATGGGGGGCTAGCGGGAGTATTTCCCATGAGCAGTTCTTC.

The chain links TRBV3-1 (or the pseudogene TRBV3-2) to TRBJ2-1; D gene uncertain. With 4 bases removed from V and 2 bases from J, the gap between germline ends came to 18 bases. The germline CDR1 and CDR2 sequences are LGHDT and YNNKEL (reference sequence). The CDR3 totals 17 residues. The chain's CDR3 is CASSPRAAEPTYNEQFF. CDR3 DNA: TGTGCCAGCAGCCCCCGTGCGGCGGAACCCACCTACAATGAGCAGTTCTTC.

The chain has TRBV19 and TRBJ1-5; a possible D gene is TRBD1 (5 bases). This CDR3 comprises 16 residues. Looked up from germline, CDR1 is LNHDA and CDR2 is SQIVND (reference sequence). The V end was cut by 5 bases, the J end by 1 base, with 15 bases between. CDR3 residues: CASSGGTDRSNQPQHF. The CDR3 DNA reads TGTGCCAGTAGTGGGGGGACCGACAGAAGCAATCAGCCCCAGCATTTT.

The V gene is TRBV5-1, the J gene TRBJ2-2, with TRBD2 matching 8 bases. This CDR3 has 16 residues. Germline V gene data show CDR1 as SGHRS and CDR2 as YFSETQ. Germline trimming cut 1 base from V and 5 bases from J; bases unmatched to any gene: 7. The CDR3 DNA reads TGCGCCAGCAGCTTGACAGCGGGAGAGTTAACCGGGGAGCTGTTTTTT. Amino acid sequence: CASSLTAGELTGELFF.